What follows are 24 T cell receptor beta chains derived from one specimen sequenced in a study of T cell changes during pregnancy in multiple sclerosis. Sequencing used immunoSEQ multiplex PCR; TCRdb keeps in-frame clones, though not all of them. This sample carries about 40,000 clones, 75% to 95% of them seen once, and the ten largest clones take approximately 7.8%. Sequenced material: CD8+ T cells from peripheral blood mononuclear cells, taken before pregnancy. These TCRs come from a female donor with multiple sclerosis, enrolled in a pregnancy study.

V is TRBV5-4 and J is TRBJ2-3; D ambiguous. With 1 base removed from V and 5 bases from J, the gap between germline ends came to 8 bases. CDR3 length: 13 residues. CDR1 is SGHNT and CDR2 is YYREEE in the germline V gene (reference sequence). The CDR3: CASSLKPLDTQYF. CDR3 DNA: TGTGCCAGCAGCTTGAAGCCCTTAGATACGCAGTATTTT.

The chain employs TRBV19 and TRBJ2-1; 8 positions agree with TRBD1. The V gene's germline CDR1 is LNHDA and CDR2 SQIVND (reference sequence). The CDR3 runs 16 residues. With V trimmed by 3 bases and J by 0 bases, 4 bases remained unmatched. The CDR3 protein is CASSIRTGSSYNEQFF. CDR3 DNA sequence: TGTGCCAGTAGTATCCGGACAGGGAGCTCCTACAATGAGCAGTTCTTC.

V is TRBV5-6 and J is TRBJ1-2; the D is unclear. V shed 9 bases and J shed 3 bases, with 9 bases lying between them. CDR1 and CDR2 from the germline V gene are SGHDT and YYEEEE. The length of the CDR3 is 11 residues. The CDR3 coding sequence is TGTGCCACCCGGAGGGACTATGGCTACACCTTC. Its translation is CATRRDYGYTF. Full variable domain (missing parts from reference TRBV5-6 and TRBJ1-2): DAGVTQSPTHLIKTRGQQVTLRCSPKSGHDTVSWYQQALGQGPQFIFQYYEEEERQRGNFPDRFSGHQFPNYSSELNVNALLLGDSALYLCATRRDYGYTFGSGTRLTVV.

This clone was found once. The CDR3 DNA follows: TGTGCCAGCAGCCCTCAGGGTCCCAACACCGGGGAGCTGTTTTTT. Its protein product is CASSPQGPNTGELFF. The chain is built from TRBV7-9 and TRBJ2-2; D might be TRBD1 (5 bases). This CDR3 has 15 amino acids. Trimming cost V 5 bases and J 2 bases, with 12 bases left between them. Germline CDR1 is SEHNR and CDR2 is FQNEAQ (reference sequence).

The chain couples TRBV29-1 to TRBJ2-7; weak D call: TRBD1 (6 bases). CDR1 SQVTM and CDR2 ANQGSEA come from the germline V gene. The CDR3 runs to 12 residues. V was shortened by 4 bases and J by 5 bases, with 12 bases between the two germline ends. The CDR3 region has the DNA TGCAGCGTTGTACAGGGAGACAACGAGCAGTACTTC. Translated: CSVVQGDNEQYF.

This clone occurred a few times. The CDR3 coding sequence is TGTGCCAGCAGTTTTTCCAGGGGCTATGGCTACACCTTC. It translates to CASSFSRGYGYTF. This chain links TRBV28 with TRBJ1-2; a weak D match, TRBD1 (6 bases). V shed 3 bases and J shed 4 bases, with 9 bases lying between them. Germline values: CDR1 MDHEN, CDR2 SYDVKM. The CDR3 consists of 13 residues.

V is TRBV28 and J is TRBJ2-7; a possible D gene is TRBD1 (5 bases). The CDR3 consists of 14 residues. Germline V gives CDR1 MDHEN, CDR2 SYDVKM. The germline V and J ends were trimmed by 6 bases and 2 bases, with 14 bases remaining between them. CDR3 amino acids: CASRGAGIAYEQYF. CDR3 bases: TGTGCCAGCAGAGGGGCAGGGATCGCCTACGAGCAGTACTTC. The full variable domain, rest sourced from reference TRBV28 and TRBJ2-7, is DVKVTQSSRYLVKRTGEKVFLECVQDMDHENMFWYRQDPGLGLRLIYFSYDVKMKEKGDIPEGYSVSREKKERFSLILESASTNQTSMYLCASRGAGIAYEQYFGPGTRLTVT.

This rearrangement joins TRBV4-2 to TRBJ2-7; no clear D. The germline V and J ends were trimmed by 1 base and 6 bases, with 7 bases remaining between them. The germline CDR1 and CDR2 sequences are LGHNA and YNFKEQ. The CDR3 spans 12 residues. The CDR3 DNA follows: TGTGCCAGCAGCCAAGGAGGCGTCGAGCAGTACTTC. Its translation: CASSQGGVEQYF.

The rearrangement links TRBV6-1 to TRBJ2-1; 7 bases line up with TRBD1. CDR1 is MNHNS, CDR2 SASEGT, per germline. The CDR3 has 12 residues. V dropped 2 bases and J dropped 10; count of bases not matched to a gene: 2. The CDR3 bases are TGTGCCAGCAGTGAACTCAGGGGGGAGCAGTTCTTC. Protein: CASSELRGEQFF.

The chain joins TRBV27 to TRBJ1-4, with 7 bases that match TRBD1. Germline CDR1 MNHEY, CDR2 SMNVEV (reference sequence). This CDR3 is built from 15 residues. The V gene end was trimmed by 6 bases and the J gene end by 0 bases; junction bases not matched to a gene: 4. The CDR3 DNA reads TGTGCCAGCAGAGGGACAGAAGCAACTAATGAAAAACTGTTTTTT. Its translation: CASRGTEATNEKLFF.

The CDR3 here is CASSFPGEQPQHF. The CDR3 DNA reads TGTGCCAGCAGTTTCCCGGGGGAACAGCCCCAGCATTTT. This chain links TRBV28 with TRBJ1-5; D may be TRBD1 (5 bases). CDR1 is MDHEN, CDR2 SYDVKM, per germline. Trimming took 3 bases from V and 7 from J, leaving 10 bases between them. CDR3 length equals 13 residues.

This clone was picked up one time. V usage is TRBV14 and J usage is TRBJ2-1; D might be TRBD2 (6 bases). CDR3 length equals 15 residues. With 4 bases removed from V and 4 bases from J, the gap between germline ends came to 14 bases. Germline V lookup: CDR1 SGHDN, CDR2 FVKESK. The CDR3 loop reads CASSLHSGSYNEQFF. For the CDR3, the DNA is TGTGCCAGCAGCCTCCACAGCGGGTCTTACAATGAGCAGTTCTTC. The entire variable domain, with the rest obtained from reference TRBV14 and TRBJ2-1, is as follows: EAGVTQFPSHSVIEKGQTVTLRCDPISGHDNLYWYRRVMGKEIKFLLHFVKESKQDESGMPNNRFLAERTGGTYSTLKVQPAELEDSGVYFCASSLHSGSYNEQFFGPGTRLTVL.

The V and J genes are TRBV9 and TRBJ2-7; D may be TRBD1 (7 bases). The V gene's germline CDR1 is SGDLS and CDR2 YYNGEE. The CDR3 contains 15 residues. V lost 0 bases, J lost 7 bases, and 17 bases lay in between. CDR3 protein: CASSVGGDRAGEQYF. The CDR3 nucleotides are TGTGCCAGCAGCGTAGGGGGAGACAGGGCGGGGGAGCAGTACTTC.

The chain links TRBV28 to TRBJ2-7; the D gene is possibly TRBD2 (10 bases). The CDR3 is 22 amino acids. CDR1 and CDR2 (germline): MDHEN, SYDVKM. V lost 5 bases and J 1 base, leaving 36 bases between the germline ends. This chain's CDR3 is CASSTRTGEREGQYLRSYEQYF. CDR3 sequence (DNA): TGTGCCAGCAGTACTAGGACAGGGGAGCGGGAGGGCCAGTATTTAAGGTCCTACGAGCAGTACTTC.

This sequence joins TRBV28 and TRBJ2-7; 8 nucleotides line up with TRBD2. Trimming took 8 bases from V and 0 from J; bases not matched to a gene: 3. CDR3 length equals 13 residues. Germline V gene sequence: CDR1 MDHEN, CDR2 SYDVKM. In DNA form, the CDR3 reads TGTGCCAGCGTGACTAGCGCCTCCTACGAGCAGTACTTC. Protein: CASVTSASYEQYF.

The chain is built from TRBV19 and TRBJ2-7; possibly TRBD1 for D (6 bases). From germline, CDR1 is LNHDA and CDR2 SQIVND (reference sequence). The germline V and J ends were trimmed by 6 bases and 4 bases, with 19 bases remaining between them. The CDR3 is 15 residues long. The CDR3: CASRPGTRGSYEQYF. In nucleotides, the CDR3 is TGTGCCAGTAGGCCCGGGACAAGGGGGTCTTACGAGCAGTACTTC.

This rearrangement joins TRBV5-1 to TRBJ2-7; 11 bases fit TRBD1. The CDR3 sequence is 14 residues long. Germline CDR1 and CDR2: SGHRS and YFSETQ. Losses at the gene ends were 7 bases for V and 4 bases for J; bases not matched to a gene: 7. This CDR3 reads CASAPGTGGYEQYF. In DNA form, the CDR3 reads TGCGCCAGCGCCCCCGGGACAGGGGGTTACGAGCAGTACTTC.

The CDR3 here is CASSLDLRQGSFYEQYF. In DNA, the CDR3 is TGTGCCAGCAGCTTAGATCTAAGACAGGGAAGCTTCTACGAGCAGTACTTC. The gene calls are TRBV11-3 and TRBJ2-7, with 7 bases fitting TRBD1. V was clipped by 0 bases and J by 3 bases; unmatched bases: 11. There are 17 residues in the CDR3. Per germline, CDR1 SGHNT and CDR2 YENEEA.

The chain employs TRBV14 and TRBJ1-2; D remains unclear. Trimming removed 1 base from V and 3 bases from J, with 6 bases in between. The CDR3 sequence is 13 residues long. Per the germline V gene, CDR1 is SGHDN and CDR2 is FVKESK. The CDR3 sequence is CASSQARYYGYTF. The CDR3 region has the DNA TGTGCCAGCAGCCAAGCCCGTTACTATGGCTACACCTTC.

This chain joins TRBV6-1 and TRBJ2-1, with 9 bases fitting TRBD2. V lost 1 base to trimming and J lost 6 bases; unmatched junction nucleotides: 7. The CDR3 consists of 16 residues. The germline CDR1 and CDR2 sequences are MNHNS and SASEGT. The CDR3 sequence is CASSEGGLASGNEQFF. CDR3 nucleotide sequence: TGTGCCAGCAGTGAAGGGGGACTAGCCTCGGGCAATGAGCAGTTCTTC.

The V gene is TRBV4-2, the J gene TRBJ2-3; tentatively, D is TRBD1 (6 bases). The CDR3 totals 16 residues. Between the trimmed V and J ends, which lost 6 bases and 2 bases, there was a span of 18 bases. Germline assignment: CDR1 LGHNA and CDR2 YNFKEQ. The CDR3 DNA is TGTGCCAGCAGTATTGACAGGAGAAAACACACAGATACGCAGTATTTT. Protein: CASSIDRRKHTDTQYF.

This chain uses TRBV9 with TRBJ2-1, with D possibly TRBD2 on 5 matching bases. Trimming pared 4 bases from V and 0 bases from J, leaving 11 bases between. Germline-derived CDR1 and CDR2 are SGDLS and YYNGEE. This CDR3 has 15 amino acids. The CDR3 nucleotides are TGTGCCAGCAGCCCCCGTCGGGGCTCCTACAATGAGCAGTTCTTC. Residues: CASSPRRGSYNEQFF.

This clone was seen just once. The chain is built from TRBV7-6 and TRBJ2-5, with 8 bases matching TRBD2. Trimming removed 5 bases from V and 5 bases from J; junction bases left unmatched: 16. The CDR3 extends over 17 amino acids. Germline V lookup: CDR1 SGHVS, CDR2 FNYEAQ. The CDR3 coding sequence is TGTGCCAGCAGCGAACGTAGCGGGACCCGTTCGAGGGAGACCCAGTACTTC. As protein: CASSERSGTRSRETQYF.

Here the CDR3 reads CASSRGGANTGELFF. In DNA form, the CDR3 reads TGTGCCAGCTCGAGGGGCGGGGCGAACACCGGGGAGCTGTTTTTT. The chain carries TRBV6-1 and TRBJ2-2; D may be TRBD2 (6 bases). V shed 8 bases and J shed 0 bases, with 13 bases lying between them. This CDR3 region has 15 residues. CDR1 and CDR2 from the germline V gene are MNHNS and SASEGT.